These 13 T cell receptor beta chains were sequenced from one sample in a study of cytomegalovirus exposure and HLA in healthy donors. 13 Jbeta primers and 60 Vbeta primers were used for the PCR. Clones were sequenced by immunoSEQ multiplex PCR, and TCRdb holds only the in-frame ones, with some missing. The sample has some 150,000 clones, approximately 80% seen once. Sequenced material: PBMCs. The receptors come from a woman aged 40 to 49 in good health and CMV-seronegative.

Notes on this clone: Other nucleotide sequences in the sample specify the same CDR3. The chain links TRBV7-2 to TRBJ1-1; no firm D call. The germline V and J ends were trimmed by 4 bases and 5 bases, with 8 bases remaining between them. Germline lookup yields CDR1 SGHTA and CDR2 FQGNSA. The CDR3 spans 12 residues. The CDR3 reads CASSSYNTEAFF. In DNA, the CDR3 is TGTGCCAGCAGCTCGTACAATACTGAAGCTTTCTTT.

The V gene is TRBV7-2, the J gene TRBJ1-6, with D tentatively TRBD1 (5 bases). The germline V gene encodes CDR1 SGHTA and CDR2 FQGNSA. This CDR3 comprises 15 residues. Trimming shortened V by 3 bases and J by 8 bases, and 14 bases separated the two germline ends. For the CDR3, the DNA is TGTGCCAGCAGCTTCGTCTTAGGGGAACATTCACCCCTCCACTTT. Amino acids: CASSFVLGEHSPLHF.

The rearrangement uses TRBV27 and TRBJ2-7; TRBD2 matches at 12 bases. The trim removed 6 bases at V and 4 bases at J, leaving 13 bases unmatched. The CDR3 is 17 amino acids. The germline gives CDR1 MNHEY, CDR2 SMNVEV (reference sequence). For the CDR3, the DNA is TGTGCCAGCAGCAGAATTTCTAGCGGGAGGGCAGGATACGAGCAGTACTTC. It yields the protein CASSRISSGRAGYEQYF.

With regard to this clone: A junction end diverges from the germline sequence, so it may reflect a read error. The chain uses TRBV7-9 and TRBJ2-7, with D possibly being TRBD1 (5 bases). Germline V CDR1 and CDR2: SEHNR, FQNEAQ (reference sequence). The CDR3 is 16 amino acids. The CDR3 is CSSSHGAQRISYEQYF. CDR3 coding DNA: TGTTCCAGCAGCCATGGGGCACAACGGATCTCCTACGAGCAGTACTTC. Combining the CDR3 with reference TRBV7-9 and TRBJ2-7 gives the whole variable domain DTGVSQNPRHKITKRGQNVTFRCDPISEHNRLYWYRQTLGQGPEFLTYFQNEAQLEKSRLLSDRFSAERPKGSFSTLEIQRTEQGDSAMYLCSSSHGAQRISYEQYFGPGTRLTVT.

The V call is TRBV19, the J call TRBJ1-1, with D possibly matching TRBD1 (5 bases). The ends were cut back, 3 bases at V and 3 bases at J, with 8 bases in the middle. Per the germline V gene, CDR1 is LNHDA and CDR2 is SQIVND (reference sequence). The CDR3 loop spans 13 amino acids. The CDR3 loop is CASSMRQYTEAFF. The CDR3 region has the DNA TGTGCCAGTAGTATGAGACAGTACACTGAAGCTTTCTTT.

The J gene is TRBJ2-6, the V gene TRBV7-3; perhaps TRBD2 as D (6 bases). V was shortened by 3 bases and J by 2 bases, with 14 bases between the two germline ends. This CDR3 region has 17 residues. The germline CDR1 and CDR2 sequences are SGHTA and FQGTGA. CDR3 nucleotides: TGTGCCAGCAGCTTTTCCGGGAGAACAACTGGGGCCAACGTCCTGACTTTC. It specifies CASSFSGRTTGANVLTF.

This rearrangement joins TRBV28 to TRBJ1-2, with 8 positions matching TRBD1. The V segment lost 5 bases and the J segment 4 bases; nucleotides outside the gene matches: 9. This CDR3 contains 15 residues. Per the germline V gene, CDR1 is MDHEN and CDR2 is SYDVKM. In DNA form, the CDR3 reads TGTGCCAGCAGTGGCCCCGGGACAGGACCCTATGGCTACACCTTC. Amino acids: CASSGPGTGPYGYTF.

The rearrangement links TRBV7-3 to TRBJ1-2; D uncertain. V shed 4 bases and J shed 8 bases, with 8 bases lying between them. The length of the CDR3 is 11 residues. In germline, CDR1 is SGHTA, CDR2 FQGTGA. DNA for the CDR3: TGTGCCAGCAGCTCCGGGGAAGGCTACACCTTC. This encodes CASSSGEGYTF.

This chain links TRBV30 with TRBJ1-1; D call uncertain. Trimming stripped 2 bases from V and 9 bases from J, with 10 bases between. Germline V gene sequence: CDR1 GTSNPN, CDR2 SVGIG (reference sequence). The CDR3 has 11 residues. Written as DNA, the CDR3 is TGTGCCTGGAGTCCGGGATTAAAAGCTTTCTTT. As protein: CAWSPGLKAFF.

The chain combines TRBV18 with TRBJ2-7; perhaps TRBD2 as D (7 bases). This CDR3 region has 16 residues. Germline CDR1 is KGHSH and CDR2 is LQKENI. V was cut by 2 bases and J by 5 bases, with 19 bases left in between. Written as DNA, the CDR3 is TGTGCCAGCTCACCAACGGGGGGCAGGGGTTTACACGAGCAGTACTTC. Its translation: CASSPTGGRGLHEQYF.

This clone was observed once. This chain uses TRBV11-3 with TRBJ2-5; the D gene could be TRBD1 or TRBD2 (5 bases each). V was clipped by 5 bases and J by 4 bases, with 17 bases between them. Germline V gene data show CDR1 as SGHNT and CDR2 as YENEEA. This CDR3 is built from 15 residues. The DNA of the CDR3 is TGTGCCAGCAGCCTAGGGACCTCACGGGGAGAGACCCAGTACTTC. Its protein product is CASSLGTSRGETQYF.

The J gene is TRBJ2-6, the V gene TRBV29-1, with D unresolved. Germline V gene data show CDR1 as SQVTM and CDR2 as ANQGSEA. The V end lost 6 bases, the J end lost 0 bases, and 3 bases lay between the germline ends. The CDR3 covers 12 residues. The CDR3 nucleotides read TGCAGCGTCGGCTCTGGGGCCAACGTCCTGACTTTC. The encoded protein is CSVGSGANVLTF.

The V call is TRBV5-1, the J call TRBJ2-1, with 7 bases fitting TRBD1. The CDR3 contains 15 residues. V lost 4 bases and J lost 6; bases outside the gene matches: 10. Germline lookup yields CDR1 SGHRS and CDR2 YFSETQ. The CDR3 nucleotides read TGCGCCAGCAGCCCGAGGGGGCCCGGGACCAATGAGCAGTTCTTC. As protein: CASSPRGPGTNEQFF.